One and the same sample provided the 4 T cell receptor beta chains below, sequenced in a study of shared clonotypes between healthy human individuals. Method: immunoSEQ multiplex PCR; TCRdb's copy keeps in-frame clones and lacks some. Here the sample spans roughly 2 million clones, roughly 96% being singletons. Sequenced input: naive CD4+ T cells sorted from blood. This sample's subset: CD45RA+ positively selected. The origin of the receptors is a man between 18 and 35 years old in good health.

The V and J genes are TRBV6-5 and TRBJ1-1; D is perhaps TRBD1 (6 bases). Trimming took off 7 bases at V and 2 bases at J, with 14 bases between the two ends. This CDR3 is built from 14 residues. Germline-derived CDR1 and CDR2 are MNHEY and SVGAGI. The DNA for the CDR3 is TGTGCCAGCACCCCGACAGGCCCCAACACTGAAGCTTTCTTT. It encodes CASTPTGPNTEAFF.

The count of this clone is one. The CDR3 bases are TGTGCCATCAGCCAGACCGACAGGGCACCGAATGAAAAACTGTTTTTT. Protein product: CAISQTDRAPNEKLFF. The chain has TRBV10-3 and TRBJ1-4, with 7 bases that match TRBD1. Trimming cost V 6 bases and J 5 bases; bases outside gene matches: 12. The CDR3 contains 16 residues. CDR1 and CDR2 from the germline V gene are ENHRY and SYGVKD.

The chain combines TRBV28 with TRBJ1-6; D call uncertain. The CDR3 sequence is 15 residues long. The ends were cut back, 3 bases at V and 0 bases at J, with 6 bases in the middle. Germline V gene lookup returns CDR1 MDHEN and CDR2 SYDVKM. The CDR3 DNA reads TGTGCCAGCAGTTTTGGGAGCTCCTATAATTCACCCCTCCACTTT. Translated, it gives CASSFGSSYNSPLHF.

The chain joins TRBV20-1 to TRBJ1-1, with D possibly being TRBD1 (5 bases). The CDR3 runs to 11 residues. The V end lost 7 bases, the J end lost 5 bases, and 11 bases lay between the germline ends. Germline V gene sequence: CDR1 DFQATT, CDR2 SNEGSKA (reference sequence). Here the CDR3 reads CSVSGVTEAFF. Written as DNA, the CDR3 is TGCAGTGTCTCGGGGGTAACTGAAGCTTTCTTT.